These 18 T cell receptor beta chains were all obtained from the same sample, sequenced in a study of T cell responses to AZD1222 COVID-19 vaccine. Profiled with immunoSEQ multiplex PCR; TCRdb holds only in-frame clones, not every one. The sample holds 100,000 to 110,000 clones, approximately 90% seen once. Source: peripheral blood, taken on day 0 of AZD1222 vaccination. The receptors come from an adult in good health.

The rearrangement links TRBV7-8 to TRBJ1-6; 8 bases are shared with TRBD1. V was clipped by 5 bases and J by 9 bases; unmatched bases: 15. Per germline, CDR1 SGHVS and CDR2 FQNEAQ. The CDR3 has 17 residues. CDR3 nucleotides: TGTGCCAGCAGCACACGACAGGGGCCCGGGAGCGTTTCACCCCTCCACTTT. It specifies CASSTRQGPGSVSPLHF.

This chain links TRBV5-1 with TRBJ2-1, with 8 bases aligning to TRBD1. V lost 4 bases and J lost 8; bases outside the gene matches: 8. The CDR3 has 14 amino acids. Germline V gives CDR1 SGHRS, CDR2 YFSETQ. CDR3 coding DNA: TGCGCCAGCAGCCGAGACAGGGGTAGGGATGAGCAGTTCTTC. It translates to CASSRDRGRDEQFF.

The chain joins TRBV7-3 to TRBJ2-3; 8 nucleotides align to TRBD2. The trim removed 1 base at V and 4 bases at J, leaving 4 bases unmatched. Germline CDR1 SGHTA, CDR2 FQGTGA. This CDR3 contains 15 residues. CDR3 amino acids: CASSLKAGDADTQYF. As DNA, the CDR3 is TGTGCCAGCAGCTTAAAAGCGGGAGATGCAGATACGCAGTATTTT.

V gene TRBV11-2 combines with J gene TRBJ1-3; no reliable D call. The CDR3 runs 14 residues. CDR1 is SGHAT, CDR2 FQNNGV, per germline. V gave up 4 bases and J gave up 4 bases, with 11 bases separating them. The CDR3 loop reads CASSYSASGNTIYF. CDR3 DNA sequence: TGTGCCAGCAGCTACTCCGCATCGGGAAACACCATATATTTT.

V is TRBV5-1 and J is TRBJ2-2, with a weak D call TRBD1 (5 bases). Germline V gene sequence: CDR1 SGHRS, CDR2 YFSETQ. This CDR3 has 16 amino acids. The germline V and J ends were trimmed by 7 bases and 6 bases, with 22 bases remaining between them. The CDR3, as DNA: TGCGCCAGCGCCTGGGCAGGGCTGGTTTCATCCGGGGAGCTGTTTTTT. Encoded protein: CASAWAGLVSSGELFF.

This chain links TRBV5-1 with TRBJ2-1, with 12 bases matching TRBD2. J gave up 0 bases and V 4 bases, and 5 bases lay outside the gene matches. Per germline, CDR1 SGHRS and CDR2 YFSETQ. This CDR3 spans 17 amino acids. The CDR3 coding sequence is TGCGCCAGCAGCGGGACTAGCGGGCCTAGCTCCTACAATGAGCAGTTCTTC. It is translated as CASSGTSGPSSYNEQFF.

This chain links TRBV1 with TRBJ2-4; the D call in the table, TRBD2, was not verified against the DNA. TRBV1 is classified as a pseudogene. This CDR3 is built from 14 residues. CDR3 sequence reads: CTSRQWDYTNIQYF. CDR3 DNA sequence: TGCACCAGCAGACAATGGGACTACACAAACATTCAGTACTTC.

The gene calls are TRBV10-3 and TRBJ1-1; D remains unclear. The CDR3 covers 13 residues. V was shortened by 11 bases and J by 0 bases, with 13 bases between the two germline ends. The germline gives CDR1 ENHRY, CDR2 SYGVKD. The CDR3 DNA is TGTGCCTCCAGGACGGCCATGAACACTGAAGCTTTCTTT. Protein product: CASRTAMNTEAFF.

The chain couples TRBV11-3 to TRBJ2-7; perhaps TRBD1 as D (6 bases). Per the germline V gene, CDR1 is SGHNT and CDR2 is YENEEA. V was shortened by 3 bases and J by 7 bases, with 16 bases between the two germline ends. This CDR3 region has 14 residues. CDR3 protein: CASSFRDTANEQYF. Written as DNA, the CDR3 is TGTGCCAGCAGCTTCCGGGACACTGCCAATGAGCAGTACTTC.

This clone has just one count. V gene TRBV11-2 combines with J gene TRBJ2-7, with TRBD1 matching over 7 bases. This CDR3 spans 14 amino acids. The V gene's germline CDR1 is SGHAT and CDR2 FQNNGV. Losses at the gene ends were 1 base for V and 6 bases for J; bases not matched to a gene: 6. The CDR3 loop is CASSLVQGYGEQYF. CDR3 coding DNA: TGTGCCAGCAGCTTAGTACAGGGGTATGGCGAGCAGTACTTC.

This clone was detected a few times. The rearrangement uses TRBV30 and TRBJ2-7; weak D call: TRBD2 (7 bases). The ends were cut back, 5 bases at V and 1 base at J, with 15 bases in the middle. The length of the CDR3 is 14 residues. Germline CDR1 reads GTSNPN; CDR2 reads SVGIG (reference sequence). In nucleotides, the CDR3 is TGTGCCTGGTCGGGGGGCACGACTTCCTACGAGCAGTACTTC. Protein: CAWSGGTTSYEQYF.

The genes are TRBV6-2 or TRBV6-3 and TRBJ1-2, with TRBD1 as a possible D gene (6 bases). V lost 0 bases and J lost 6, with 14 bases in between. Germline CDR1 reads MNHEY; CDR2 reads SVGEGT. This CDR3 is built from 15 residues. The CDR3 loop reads CASSYSNTRTDGYTF. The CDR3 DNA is TGTGCCAGCAGTTACTCAAATACTCGGACAGATGGCTACACCTTC.

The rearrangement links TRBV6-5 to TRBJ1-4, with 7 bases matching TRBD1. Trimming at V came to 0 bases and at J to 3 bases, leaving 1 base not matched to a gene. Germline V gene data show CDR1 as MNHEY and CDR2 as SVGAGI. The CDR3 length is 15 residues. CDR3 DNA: TGTGCCAGCAGTTACTCCGGGACAGCTAATGAAAAACTGTTTTTT. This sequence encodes CASSYSGTANEKLFF.

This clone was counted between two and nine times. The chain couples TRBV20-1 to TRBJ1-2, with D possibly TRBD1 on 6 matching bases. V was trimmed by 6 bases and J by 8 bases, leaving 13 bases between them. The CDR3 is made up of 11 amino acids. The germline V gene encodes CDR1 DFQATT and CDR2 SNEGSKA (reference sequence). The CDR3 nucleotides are TGCAGTGCCAAAACAGGGCGCGGCTACACCTTC. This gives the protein CSAKTGRGYTF.

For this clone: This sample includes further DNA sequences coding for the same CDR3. CDR3 sequence (DNA): TGTGCCAGCAGTTTCTCCGGGGAGCTGTTTTTT. It is translated as CASSFSGELFF. The chain carries TRBV12-3 or TRBV12-4 and TRBJ2-2; no definite D call. The CDR3 is 11 residues long. Trimming removed 3 bases at V and 6 bases at J, with 2 bases between.

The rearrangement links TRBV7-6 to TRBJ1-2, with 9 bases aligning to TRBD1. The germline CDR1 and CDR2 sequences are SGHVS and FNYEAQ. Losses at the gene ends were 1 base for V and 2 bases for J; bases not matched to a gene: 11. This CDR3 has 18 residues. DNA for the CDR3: TGTGCCAGCAGCTTAGAGCCCGGGACAGGGCTTCCGAACTATGGCTACACCTTC. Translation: CASSLEPGTGLPNYGYTF.

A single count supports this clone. The CDR3 reads CARMGRQGWSEAFF. CDR3 sequence (DNA): TGTGCCCGAATGGGACGCCAGGGATGGTCTGAAGCTTTCTTT. V is TRBV30 and J is TRBJ1-1; possibly TRBD1 for D (5 bases). V was trimmed by 8 bases and J by 6 bases, leaving 22 bases between them. The CDR3 totals 14 residues. CDR1 GTSNPN and CDR2 SVGIG come from the germline V gene (reference sequence).

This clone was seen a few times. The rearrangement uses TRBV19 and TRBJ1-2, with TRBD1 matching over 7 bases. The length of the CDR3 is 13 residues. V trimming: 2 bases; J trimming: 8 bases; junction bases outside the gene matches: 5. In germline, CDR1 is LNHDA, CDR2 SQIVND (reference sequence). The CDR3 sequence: CASSITDREGYTF. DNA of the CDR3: TGTGCCAGTAGTATAACTGACAGGGAAGGCTACACCTTC.